Below are 21 T cell receptor beta chains sequenced from a single sample in a study of blood T cell repertoires in COVID-19. This table comes from immunoSEQ multiplex PCR, and its TCRdb copy is limited to in-frame clones, with some not included. The sample shows approximately 300,000 clones, around nine tenths of them seen only once. The sequenced material came from PBMCs or T cells enriched from blood (not recorded which). Source of these receptors: a woman in her twenties or thirties who had been exposed to COVID-19.

The chain recombines TRBV3-1 (or the pseudogene TRBV3-2) with TRBJ1-2; D gene ambiguous. Germline assignment: CDR1 LGHDT and CDR2 YNNKEL (reference sequence). Trimming stripped 4 bases from V and 2 bases from J, with 8 bases between. This CDR3 spans 13 amino acids. The CDR3 DNA is TGTGCCAGCAGCCGGACTGCGAACTATGGCTACACCTTC. It encodes CASSRTANYGYTF.

The CDR3 spells CASSFDRAGEAFF. DNA for the CDR3: TGCGCCAGCAGCTTTGACAGGGCGGGTGAAGCTTTCTTT. The chain recombines TRBV5-1 with TRBJ1-1, with 7 bases matching TRBD1. The V gene end was trimmed by 2 bases and the J gene end by 7 bases; junction bases not matched to a gene: 5. The CDR3 extends over 13 amino acids. Germline CDR1 is SGHRS and CDR2 is YFSETQ.

The chain uses TRBV6-5 and TRBJ1-1, with TRBD1 identical over 8 bases. The CDR3 totals 15 residues. The germline CDR1 and CDR2 sequences are MNHEY and SVGAGI. V gave up 2 bases and J gave up 1 base; unmatched junction bases: 3. The CDR3 loop reads CASSYRGQGNTEAFF. CDR3 nucleotide sequence: TGTGCCAGCAGTTACCGAGGACAGGGGAACACTGAAGCTTTCTTT.

This clone showed up just a few times. The J gene is TRBJ2-1, the V gene TRBV12-3 or TRBV12-4; D remains unclear. The CDR3 runs 11 residues. Trimming removed 0 bases at V and 10 bases at J, with 4 bases between. CDR3 in amino acids: CASSLAREQFF. In DNA form, the CDR3 reads TGTGCCAGCAGTTTAGCTCGGGAGCAGTTCTTC.

This chain links TRBV24-1 with TRBJ1-2; a weak D match, TRBD1 (6 bases). The germline V and J ends were trimmed by 5 bases and 4 bases, with 10 bases remaining between them. Germline V gene lookup returns CDR1 KGHDR and CDR2 SFDVKD. The CDR3 runs to 13 residues. CDR3 in amino acids: CATSVGRGYGYTF. In DNA, the CDR3 is TGTGCCACCAGTGTGGGCAGGGGCTATGGCTACACCTTC.

The gene calls are TRBV5-1 and TRBJ2-1; 8 nucleotides match TRBD1. Germline V gene data show CDR1 as SGHRS and CDR2 as YFSETQ. The J segment lost 2 bases and the V segment lost 5 bases, leaving 6 bases of the junction unmatched. The CDR3 covers 15 residues. In DNA form, the CDR3 reads TGCGCCAGCAGGACAGGGGCCCCCGCCTACAATGAGCAGTTCTTC. Its protein is CASRTGAPAYNEQFF.

The CDR3 coding sequence is TGTGCCAGCAGCCGACGACCGGGACAGGTGTTAGGAAACACCATATATTTT. Translated, it gives CASSRRPGQVLGNTIYF. J is TRBJ1-3 and V is TRBV6-6, with TRBD1 matching 8 bases. The CDR3 is 17 amino acids. Germline values: CDR1 MNHNY, CDR2 SVGAGI (reference sequence). Losses at the gene ends were 6 bases for V and 4 bases for J; bases not matched to a gene: 14.

J is TRBJ2-3 and V is TRBV4-2; 8 bases are a match to TRBD1. This CDR3 spans 16 amino acids. Germline CDR1 is LGHNA and CDR2 is YNFKEQ. V lost 4 bases and J lost 2; bases outside the gene matches: 8. CDR3: CASSLGRQGPTDTQYF. CDR3 DNA sequence: TGTGCCAGCAGCCTAGGGAGACAGGGGCCCACAGATACGCAGTATTTT.

The chain uses TRBV4-1 and TRBJ1-1; 9 bases line up with TRBD1. CDR1 and CDR2 from the germline V gene are MGHRA and YSYEKL. Trimming took 5 bases from V and 10 from J; bases not matched to a gene: 11. The CDR3 is made up of 14 amino acids. The CDR3 loop is CASSSRTGETVAFF. CDR3 DNA: TGCGCCAGCAGCTCTAGGACAGGGGAAACGGTAGCTTTCTTT.

V is TRBV5-4 and J is TRBJ1-1; 8 bases match TRBD1. The CDR3 is 14 residues long. Looked up from germline, CDR1 is SGHNT and CDR2 is YYREEE (reference sequence). V shed 0 bases, J shed 4 bases, and the junction held 2 bases outside the gene matches. The DNA of the CDR3 is TGTGCCAGCAGCTTGGACAGGGGGGTCACTGAAGCTTTCTTT. It translates to CASSLDRGVTEAFF.

The CDR3 here is CASSAAGSIHYEQYF. The CDR3 nucleotides read TGTGCCAGCAGCGCGGCCGGGTCCATACACTACGAGCAGTACTTC. The chain has TRBV7-2 and TRBJ2-7; D is unclear. CDR1 is SGHTA and CDR2 is FQGNSA in the germline V gene. The CDR3 loop spans 15 amino acids. V lost 5 bases and J lost 3, with 17 bases in between.

The chain is built from TRBV7-7 and TRBJ2-4; weak D call: TRBD1 (5 bases). This CDR3 contains 15 residues. The ends were cut back, 6 bases at V and 3 bases at J, with 15 bases in the middle. CDR1 and CDR2 (germline): SSHAT, FNYEAQ (reference sequence). CDR3 sequence: CASRGQGGDKNIQYF. CDR3 in DNA: TGTGCCAGCAGGGGGCAGGGTGGTGACAAAAACATTCAGTACTTC. Based on the CDR3 plus reference TRBV7-7 and TRBJ2-4, the full variable domain is GAGVSQSPRYKVTKRGQDVTLRCDPISSHATLYWYQQALGQGPEFLTYFNYEAQPDKSGLPSDRFSAERPEGSISTLTIQRTEQRDSAMYRCASRGQGGDKNIQYFGAGTRLSVL.

V gene TRBV10-3 combines with J gene TRBJ2-2; TRBD1 agrees at 9 bases. The germline gives CDR1 ENHRY, CDR2 SYGVKD. V lost 7 bases, J lost 3 bases, and 3 bases stayed unmatched. The CDR3 contains 14 residues. CDR3 sequence (DNA): TGTGCCATCACTCGGACAGGGGACACCGGGGAGCTGTTTTTT. This encodes CAITRTGDTGELFF.

The J gene is TRBJ2-3, the V gene TRBV11-3, with no clear D. CDR1 and CDR2 from the germline V gene are SGHNT and YENEEA. The germline V and J ends were trimmed by 1 base and 10 bases, with 12 bases remaining between them. The CDR3 runs 13 residues. The CDR3 loop is CASSLGLPSSQYF. Written as DNA, the CDR3 is TGTGCCAGCAGCTTAGGGTTGCCCAGTTCGCAGTATTTT.

The chain carries TRBV5-1 and TRBJ1-1, with D possibly TRBD1 on 5 matching bases. This CDR3 contains 17 residues. Per germline, CDR1 SGHRS and CDR2 YFSETQ. V lost 3 bases to trimming and J lost 0 bases, with 18 bases between them. DNA of the CDR3: TGCGCCAGCAGCTCCTCCGGGAGGGGTTACATGAACACTGAAGCTTTCTTT. Translation gives CASSSSGRGYMNTEAFF.

The chain recombines TRBV6-5 with TRBJ2-3, with TRBD2 as a possible D gene (6 bases). Deletions cut 8 bases from V and 6 bases from J, with 12 bases between. Germline V gene sequence: CDR1 MNHEY, CDR2 SVGAGI. This CDR3 region has 12 residues. CDR3 region: CASGPEGDTQYF. CDR3 sequence (DNA): TGTGCCAGCGGTCCGGAGGGGGATACGCAGTATTTT.

The J gene is TRBJ1-1, the V gene TRBV4-1, with TRBD1 matching over 10 bases. The germline V gene has CDR1 MGHRA and CDR2 YSYEKL. The CDR3 covers 15 residues. V lost 1 base and J lost 3; bases outside the gene matches: 2. The CDR3 DNA follows: TGCGCCAGCAGCCAAGCGGGACAGGGGTACACTGAAGCTTTCTTT. Translation gives CASSQAGQGYTEAFF.

J is TRBJ1-6 and V is TRBV2; unclear D gene. The CDR3 totals 16 residues. Germline assignment: CDR1 SNHLY and CDR2 FYNNEI. V was pared by 3 bases and J by 3 bases, with 12 bases between. CDR3 protein: CASSDRQVVYNSPLHF. DNA of the CDR3: TGTGCCAGCAGTGATAGGCAGGTGGTCTATAATTCACCCCTCCACTTT.

The rearrangement joins TRBV6-5 to TRBJ2-3; unclear D gene. CDR1 is MNHEY and CDR2 is SVGAGI in the germline V gene. The germline V and J ends were trimmed by 9 bases and 2 bases, with 12 bases remaining between them. The CDR3 runs to 13 residues. CDR3 in DNA: TGTGCCAGTACAGTACGATCCACAGATACGCAGTATTTT. Translating gives CASTVRSTDTQYF.

V is TRBV4-1 and J is TRBJ1-2, with D perhaps matching TRBD1 (5 bases). This CDR3 has 14 amino acids. Trimming took off 0 bases at V and 9 bases at J, with 14 bases between the two ends. Germline CDR1 MGHRA, CDR2 YSYEKL. The CDR3 loop reads CASSQEIGALSYTF. CDR3 DNA: TGCGCCAGCAGCCAAGAAATTGGGGCTTTGAGCTACACCTTC.

V is TRBV7-2 and J is TRBJ2-1, with TRBD2 as a possible D gene (7 bases). The ends were cut back, 7 bases at V and 7 bases at J, with 20 bases in the middle. This CDR3 region has 15 residues. From germline, CDR1 is SGHTA and CDR2 FQGNSA. CDR3 sequence reads: CASTRGGAMENEQFF. CDR3 sequence (DNA): TGTGCCAGCACGAGGGGGGGGGCGATGGAGAATGAGCAGTTCTTC.